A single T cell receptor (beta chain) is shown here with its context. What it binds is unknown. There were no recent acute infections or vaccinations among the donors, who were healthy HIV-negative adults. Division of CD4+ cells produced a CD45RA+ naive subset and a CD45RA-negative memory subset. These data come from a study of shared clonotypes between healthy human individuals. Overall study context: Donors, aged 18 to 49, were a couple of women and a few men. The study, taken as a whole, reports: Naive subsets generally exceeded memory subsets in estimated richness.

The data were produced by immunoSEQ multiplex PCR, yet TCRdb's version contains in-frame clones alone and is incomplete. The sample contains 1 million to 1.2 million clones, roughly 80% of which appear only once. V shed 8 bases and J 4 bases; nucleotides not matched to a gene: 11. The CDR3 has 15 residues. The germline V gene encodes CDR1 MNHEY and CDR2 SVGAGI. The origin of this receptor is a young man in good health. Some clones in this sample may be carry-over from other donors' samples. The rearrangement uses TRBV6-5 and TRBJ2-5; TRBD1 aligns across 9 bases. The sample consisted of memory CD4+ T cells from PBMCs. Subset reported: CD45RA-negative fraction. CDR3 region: CASGGQGTFTETQYF. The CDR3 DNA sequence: TGTGCCAGCGGTGGACAGGGGACCTTCACAGAGACCCAGTACTTC.